This TCR beta chain was observed in a study of T cell repertoires in cytomegalovirus infection. Note on this clonotype: What it recognizes is unknown.

Germline-derived CDR1 and CDR2 are SNHLY and FYNNEI. The CDR3 runs to 15 residues. V was trimmed by 6 bases and J by 0 bases, leaving 11 bases between them. TCRdb called the reads again in MiXCR, with one record for every CDR3 protein. The sample carries about half a million distinct CDR3 sequences, roughly 42% recorded once. The V call is TRBV2, the J call TRBJ2-2; weak D call: TRBD2 (5 bases). The source of this sequence is a human donor in good health (CMV status not recorded). Some clones in this sample may be carry-over from other donors' samples. The sample here was cultured PBMCs, taken from culture after CMV antigen stimulation. The chain's CDR3 is CASRTGLTNTGELFF. The CDR3 DNA reads as TGTGCCAGCAGGACGGGGTTAACGAACACCGGGGAGCTGTTTTTT.